This T cell receptor beta chain was documented in a study of T cell responses to AZD1222 COVID-19 vaccine. General study results and limits: Spike-wide vaccine-associated CD4 TCRs dominated at 160-218 and 743-854.

Profiling relied on immunoSEQ multiplex PCR, and the TCRdb table lists in-frame clones only, not all of them. In the table there are around 140,000 clones, over 75% of which are singletons. CDR1 is MDHEN and CDR2 is SYDVKM in the germline V gene. Trimming took off 6 bases at V and 8 bases at J, with 10 bases between the two ends. The CDR3 extends over 12 amino acids. Note on this clone: Its target is unknown.

The receptor was derived from an adult who received the MenACWY meningococcal vaccine as a control. Here the sequenced sample was peripheral blood, taken 28 days after the second dose of the MenACWY control vaccine. The rearrangement uses TRBV28 and TRBJ2-2; D call uncertain. CDR3 coding DNA: TGTGCCAGCAGACTGTCTGCAGGGGAGCTGTTTTTT. Its translation is CASRLSAGELFF.